This T cell receptor (beta chain) was recovered during a study of blood T cell repertoires in COVID-19. Overall study: PBMCs, B-cell-depleted T cells, or T cells were the source of the cDNA or gDNA that made up the material.

CDR1 and CDR2 from the germline V gene are ENHRY and SYGVKD. V dropped 8 bases and J dropped 4; count of bases not matched to a gene: 21. The CDR3 consists of 18 residues. Sequencing used immunoSEQ multiplex PCR; TCRdb keeps in-frame clones, though not all of them. This repertoire shows over 200,000 clones, about nine tenths found once; its top ten account for around 16%. Two negative PCRs, clearance, or symptom resolution were required of recovered Cohort 3 donors. The chain combines TRBV10-3 with TRBJ2-3; 7 nucleotides align to TRBD1. The receptor comes from a man between 18 and 29 years old who had recovered from COVID-19. Sample: PBMCs or T cells enriched from blood (not recorded which). CDR3 sequence (DNA): TGTGCCATCTCAACCACCCCCGGGGACAGCCGGCGTGCAGATACGCAGTATTTT. It encodes CAISTTPGDSRRADTQYF.